This T cell receptor (beta chain) originates from a study of identical twins. Whole-study results and caveats: Modelling approaches yielded underestimates of out-of-frame TCR alpha sharing between monozygotic twins. Whereas memory repertoires showed no such difference, abundant cord blood beta clonotypes carried fewer insertions.

The germline CDR1 and CDR2 sequences are DFQATT and SNEGSKA (reference sequence). This CDR3 contains 14 residues. V was clipped by 6 bases and J by 4 bases, with 16 bases between them. A template switching step contributed a universal primer site, while unique molecular identifiers were present in the cDNA. Using its own MiXCR run on the 5' RACE reads, TCRdb lists one record per CDR3 protein. The sample includes approximately 260,000 distinct CDR3 sequences, around 8% of them seen just once. In regard to this clonotype: Its antigen is currently unknown.

This sample also appeared in a second study, on yellow fever vaccine responses in identical twins. As that study records: After vaccination, twins' T cell response reportedly seemed partly convergent, partly personalized.

This clonotype was sampled from a woman aged 18-29 years in good health. The chain has TRBV20-1 and TRBJ2-1; D is possibly TRBD2 (5 bases). Sequenced sample: CD8+ T cells sorted from blood. Written as DNA, the CDR3 is TGCAGTGCGCCGGACTTGTTTGGTTACAATGAGCAGTTCTTC. It is translated as CSAPDLFGYNEQFF.